Listed here are 31 T cell receptor beta chains from one sample, sequenced in a study of cytomegalovirus exposure and HLA in healthy donors. Both 60 Vbeta primers and 13 Jbeta primers went into the PCR. The protocol was immunoSEQ multiplex PCR, while the TCRdb copy is restricted to in-frame clones and leaves out a portion. Among about 89,000 clones listed, 85% were seen once. Sequencing input: PBMCs. The source is a man aged 35 to 55 in good health and CMV-seropositive.

The rearrangement links TRBV19 to TRBJ2-5, with 10 bases fitting TRBD2. The CDR3 extends over 15 amino acids. Trimming cost V 7 bases and J 5 bases; bases outside gene matches: 10. CDR1 and CDR2 (germline): LNHDA, SQIVND (reference sequence). This chain's CDR3 is CASTLLAGPKETQYF. CDR3 bases: TGTGCCAGTACTCTACTAGCGGGGCCTAAGGAGACCCAGTACTTC.

The chain employs TRBV7-3 and TRBJ1-1, with a possible D match to TRBD1 (6 bases). The V end was cut by 5 bases, the J end by 8 bases, with 15 bases between. The CDR3 covers 13 residues. Germline loops: CDR1 SGHTA, CDR2 FQGTGA. CDR3 amino acids: CASSPTPGTEAFF. In DNA, the CDR3 is TGTGCCAGCAGCCCGACGCCCGGGACAGAAGCTTTCTTT.

This clone was detected once. The chain recombines TRBV19 with TRBJ2-3, with TRBD2 identical over 7 bases. J lost 5 bases, V lost 1 base, and 9 bases had no gene match. The CDR3 has 16 residues. CDR1 is LNHDA and CDR2 is SQIVND in the germline V gene (reference sequence). CDR3 bases: TGTGCCAGTAGTATAGTCCGCGGGAGCGAGGGAGATACGCAGTATTTT. This gives the protein CASSIVRGSEGDTQYF.

This clone came up once. At one end the junction does not follow the germline gene, possibly because of a read error. The chain uses TRBV11-2 and TRBJ2-4, with 7 bases lining up with TRBD2. Germline V lookup: CDR1 SGHAT, CDR2 FQNNGV. CDR3 length: 14 amino acids. The CDR3 bases are TGTGTCAGCAGCTTTGCTAGCGGTAAAAACATTCAGTACTTC. This translates into CVSSFASGKNIQYF.

This clone was counted between two and nine times. This sequence joins TRBV7-3 and TRBJ2-1, with D possibly TRBD2 on 6 matching bases. CDR1 SGHTA and CDR2 FQGTGA come from the germline V gene. There are 16 residues in the CDR3. Trimming cost V 5 bases and J 13 bases, with 27 bases left between them. The CDR3 loop is CASSPLAGKTPQGQFF. CDR3 DNA sequence: TGTGCCAGCAGCCCCCTCGCGGGAAAAACCCCACAAGGTCAGTTCTTC.

This chain links TRBV30 with TRBJ1-6; no clear D. CDR3 length: 14 amino acids. Trimming took 0 bases from V and 8 from J, leaving 11 bases between them. Germline V gives CDR1 GTSNPN, CDR2 SVGIG (reference sequence). CDR3 region: CAWSVGRFDSPLHF. As DNA, the CDR3 is TGTGCCTGGAGTGTCGGTCGCTTTGATTCACCCCTCCACTTT.

The genes are TRBV11-2 and TRBJ2-3, with TRBD1 identical over 7 bases. The J segment lost 2 bases and the V segment lost 5 bases, leaving 7 bases of the junction unmatched. Germline V gene data show CDR1 as SGHAT and CDR2 as FQNNGV. The CDR3 is 15 amino acids. The CDR3 DNA reads as TGTGCCAGCAGCAAGGGACAGAAACACACAGATACGCAGTATTTT. Translating gives CASSKGQKHTDTQYF.

The rearrangement links TRBV11-2 to TRBJ1-1, with 9 nucleotides matching TRBD1. V trimming: 2 bases; J trimming: 6 bases; junction bases outside the gene matches: 4. CDR1 and CDR2 (germline): SGHAT, FQNNGV. This CDR3 region has 14 residues. The CDR3 loop is CASSLYRGPSEAFF. The CDR3 nucleotides read TGTGCCAGCAGCTTATACAGGGGGCCCTCTGAAGCTTTCTTT.

The chain is built from TRBV7-9 and TRBJ2-5, with 8 bases fitting TRBD2. The CDR3 covers 14 residues. With V trimmed by 1 base and J by 9 bases, 7 bases remained unmatched. Germline V gives CDR1 SEHNR, CDR2 FQNEAQ (reference sequence). The CDR3 spells CASSLGTSTPPQYF. The CDR3 DNA reads TGTGCCAGCAGCTTAGGGACTAGCACCCCCCCCCAGTACTTC.

The chain employs TRBV5-4 and TRBJ2-5; D possibly corresponds to TRBD2 (5 bases). The germline V and J ends were trimmed by 1 base and 1 base, with 8 bases remaining between them. The CDR3 covers 14 residues. CDR1 is SGHNT and CDR2 is YYREEE in the germline V gene (reference sequence). CDR3 DNA sequence: TGTGCCAGCAGCTTGCCGGGGATCCAAGAGACCCAGTACTTC. Residues: CASSLPGIQETQYF.

The rearrangement links TRBV9 to TRBJ2-3; no definite D call. Trimming pared 3 bases from V and 6 bases from J, leaving 11 bases between. The CDR3 consists of 13 residues. CDR1 is SGDLS, CDR2 YYNGEE, per germline. The CDR3 sequence is CASSARIRDTQYF. As DNA, the CDR3 is TGTGCCAGCAGCGCCCGAATTCGGGATACGCAGTATTTT.

This chain connects TRBV14 to TRBJ2-1, with D perhaps matching TRBD2 (6 bases). Trimming removed 5 bases at V and 8 bases at J, with 16 bases between. The CDR3 covers 14 residues. CDR1 and CDR2 (germline): SGHDN, FVKESK. The CDR3: CASSSGLTHHEQFF. Here the CDR3 DNA reads TGTGCCAGCAGCTCGGGACTTACTCACCATGAGCAGTTCTTC.

V usage is TRBV2 and J usage is TRBJ2-3, with a possible D match to TRBD2 (5 bases). V shed 7 bases and J shed 0 bases, with 14 bases lying between them. The CDR3 sequence is 15 residues long. Germline CDR1 is SNHLY and CDR2 is FYNNEI. CDR3 loop: CASILSGVSTDTQYF. In nucleotides, the CDR3 is TGTGCCAGCATATTGTCCGGGGTTAGCACAGATACGCAGTATTTT. Drawing the rest from reference TRBV2 and TRBJ2-3, the complete variable domain is EPEVTQTPSHQVTQMGQEVILRCVPISNHLYFYWYRQILGQKVEFLVSFYNNEISEKSEIFDDQFSVERPDGSNFTLKIRSTKLEDSAMYFCASILSGVSTDTQYFGPGTRLTVL.

The genes are TRBV7-9 and TRBJ1-1; no clear D. The CDR3 sequence is 12 residues long. Germline CDR1 reads SEHNR; CDR2 reads FQNEAQ (reference sequence). Trimming took off 1 base at V and 10 bases at J, with 10 bases between the two ends. The CDR3 DNA reads as TGTGCCAGCAGCTTAGAACCCCGCGGAGCTTTCTTT. As protein: CASSLEPRGAFF. The variable domain in full, completed from reference TRBV7-9 and TRBJ1-1, reads DTGVSQNPRHKITKRGQNVTFRCDPISEHNRLYWYRQTLGQGPEFLTYFQNEAQLEKSRLLSDRFSAERPKGSFSTLEIQRTEQGDSAMYLCASSLEPRGAFFGQGTRLTVV.

This chain joins TRBV9 and TRBJ1-6, with 7 bases identical to TRBD1. Germline trimming cut 0 bases from V and 7 bases from J; bases unmatched to any gene: 4. This CDR3 spans 15 amino acids. Germline CDR1 reads SGDLS; CDR2 reads YYNGEE. This CDR3 reads CASSVGDSPNSPLHF. The CDR3 region has the DNA TGTGCCAGCAGCGTAGGGGACAGTCCCAATTCACCCCTCCACTTT.

A remark on this clone: One end of the junction is discordant with germline, which a read error may explain. The chain carries TRBV19 and TRBJ2-7, with D maybe TRBD2 (5 bases). In germline, CDR1 is LNHDA, CDR2 SQIVND (reference sequence). The CDR3 has 15 amino acids. Written as DNA, the CDR3 is TGTGCCAGTAGCATAGCCTCCGGGATCCCCACCGAGCAGTACTTC. Translating gives CASSIASGIPTEQYF. The entire variable domain, with the rest obtained from reference TRBV19 and TRBJ2-7, is as follows: DGGITQSPKYLFRKEGQNVTLSCEQNLNHDAMYWYRQDPGQGLRLIYYSQIVNDFQKGDIAEGYSVSREKKESFPLTVTSAQKNPTAFYLCASSIASGIPTEQYFGPGTRLTVT.

The chain combines TRBV6-6 with TRBJ1-6; D might be TRBD1 (6 bases). Trimming removed 5 bases from V and 10 bases from J, with 12 bases in between. CDR1 is MNHNY and CDR2 is SVGAGI in the germline V gene (reference sequence). The CDR3 covers 13 residues. The CDR3 is CASSDRTESPLHF. For the CDR3, the DNA is TGTGCCAGCAGTGACCGGACAGAGTCACCCCTCCACTTT.

The chain links TRBV6-1 to TRBJ1-1, with D hard to call. Trimming removed 1 base at V and 3 bases at J, with 9 bases between. Germline-derived CDR1 and CDR2 are MNHNS and SASEGT. The length of the CDR3 is 14 residues. In DNA, the CDR3 is TGTGCCAGCAGTGAAGGGAGCCAGTACACTGAAGCTTTCTTT. It codes for CASSEGSQYTEAFF.

The J gene is TRBJ2-3, the V gene TRBV6-5, with TRBD1 matching over 7 bases. J lost 3 bases, V lost 6 bases, and 9 bases had no gene match. CDR3 length: 15 residues. Germline assignment: CDR1 MNHEY and CDR2 SVGAGI. CDR3 DNA sequence: TGTGCCAGCAGACACCGGGACAGAGCTACAGATACGCAGTATTTT. It yields the protein CASRHRDRATDTQYF.

V and J are TRBV15 and TRBJ2-5, with a tentative D call TRBD1 (6 bases). This CDR3 has 16 amino acids. V was cut by 0 bases and J by 4 bases, with 15 bases left in between. Germline assignment: CDR1 LNHNV and CDR2 YYDKDF (reference sequence). The chain's CDR3 is CATSRDLGTRRETQYF. The CDR3 bases are TGTGCCACCAGCAGAGATCTTGGGACAAGGCGAGAGACCCAGTACTTC.

The chain uses TRBV16 and TRBJ2-7; TRBD1 matches at 9 bases. Germline V gene lookup returns CDR1 KGHSY and CDR2 FQNENV. The CDR3 runs 15 residues. The trim removed 0 bases at V and 9 bases at J, leaving 9 bases unmatched. The CDR3 DNA follows: TGTGCCAGCAGCCAATCGGCGACAGGGGGGCTCGGGCAGTACTTC. Translating gives CASSQSATGGLGQYF.

The chain employs TRBV7-9 and TRBJ2-7; 8 bases match TRBD2. The CDR3 runs 16 residues. V was pared by 5 bases and J by 7 bases, with 16 bases of the junction left unmatched. The germline gives CDR1 SEHNR, CDR2 FQNEAQ (reference sequence). In nucleotides, the CDR3 is TGTGCCAGCAGCCCCCGGGGAGCGGGAGTGAAAGGGGAGCAGTACTTC. Translated, it gives CASSPRGAGVKGEQYF.

The rearrangement joins TRBV19 to TRBJ2-2; D is unclear. This CDR3 region has 15 residues. The V gene's germline CDR1 is LNHDA and CDR2 SQIVND (reference sequence). V was shortened by 4 bases and J by 1 base, with 10 bases between the two germline ends. DNA of the CDR3: TGTGCCAGTAGTACTAGTCTGCTGAACACCGGGGAGCTGTTTTTT. It encodes CASSTSLLNTGELFF.

The chain uses TRBV5-1 and TRBJ2-1, with D tentatively TRBD2 (6 bases). Germline assignment: CDR1 SGHRS and CDR2 YFSETQ. The V and J ends lost 4 bases and 0 bases respectively, with 11 bases between them. The CDR3 has 15 residues. CDR3 sequence (DNA): TGCGCCAGCAGCGGAATTAGCGGCTCCTACAATGAGCAGTTCTTC. It translates to CASSGISGSYNEQFF.

The chain couples TRBV28 to TRBJ2-4; a possible D gene is TRBD1 (5 bases). The CDR3 is 15 amino acids. The V and J ends lost 3 bases and 3 bases respectively, with 12 bases between them. Germline V gene sequence: CDR1 MDHEN, CDR2 SYDVKM. The CDR3, as DNA: TGTGCCAGCAGTTTTAGATCAGGGCTCAAAAACATTCAGTACTTC. This translates into CASSFRSGLKNIQYF. Drawing the rest from reference TRBV28 and TRBJ2-4, the complete variable domain is DVKVTQSSRYLVKRTGEKVFLECVQDMDHENMFWYRQDPGLGLRLIYFSYDVKMKEKGDIPEGYSVSREKKERFSLILESASTNQTSMYLCASSFRSGLKNIQYFGAGTRLSVL.

This sequence joins TRBV28 and TRBJ1-1; TRBD1 might be the D (6 bases). The CDR3 consists of 15 residues. Germline V gene sequence: CDR1 MDHEN, CDR2 SYDVKM. Trimming left V 8 bases short and J 5 bases short, with 21 bases between. DNA for the CDR3: TGTGCCAGCCTCCGTGGGGGGGCGCCTCCGACTGAAGCTTTCTTT. Protein sequence: CASLRGGAPPTEAFF.

This chain links TRBV4-1 with TRBJ2-4, with TRBD1 as a possible D gene (5 bases). The germline V gene has CDR1 MGHRA and CDR2 YSYEKL. CDR3 length: 16 residues. V was cut by 5 bases and J by 2 bases, with 16 bases left in between. The CDR3 sequence: CASSVDRAFSKNIQYF. The CDR3 DNA sequence: TGCGCCAGCAGCGTTGACAGAGCCTTTTCCAAAAACATTCAGTACTTC.

The chain carries TRBV18 and TRBJ2-5; tentatively, D is TRBD2 (6 bases). This CDR3 is 17 amino acids long. Per the germline V gene, CDR1 is KGHSH and CDR2 is LQKENI. The V and J ends lost 3 bases and 3 bases respectively, with 20 bases between them. The CDR3 nucleotides read TGTGCCAGCTCACCCCGGGCCCGGAGGGGCGGAGAAGAGACCCAGTACTTC. Protein product: CASSPRARRGGEETQYF.

This chain joins TRBV15 and TRBJ2-2; 10 nucleotides match TRBD2. CDR1 and CDR2 (germline): LNHNV, YYDKDF (reference sequence). The CDR3 contains 16 residues. The V and J ends lost 5 bases and 1 base, in that order; junction bases with no gene match: 4. The CDR3 DNA follows: TGTGCCACCAGCTCACGACTAGCGGGGAACACCGGGGAGCTGTTTTTT. Translating gives CATSSRLAGNTGELFF.

This clone was observed once. This chain connects TRBV7-8 to TRBJ1-1; D is unclear. The germline CDR1 and CDR2 sequences are SGHVS and FQNEAQ. V lost 0 bases, J lost 7 bases, and 9 bases lay in between. CDR3 size: 13 residues. CDR3 protein: CASSLAFPVEAFF. In DNA, the CDR3 is TGTGCCAGCAGCTTAGCGTTCCCCGTTGAAGCTTTCTTT.

The chain combines TRBV5-1 with TRBJ2-7, with 8 bases fitting TRBD1. Trimming at V came to 3 bases and at J to 2 bases, leaving 4 bases not matched to a gene. In germline, CDR1 is SGHRS, CDR2 YFSETQ. The CDR3 is made up of 14 amino acids. In DNA form, the CDR3 reads TGCGCCAGCAGCTCGGGACAGGCGACCTACGAGCAGTACTTC. This sequence encodes CASSSGQATYEQYF. The full variable domain, in which reference TRBV5-1 and TRBJ2-7 provide the parts outside the CDR3, is KAGVTQTPRYLIKTRGQQVTLSCSPISGHRSVSWYQQTPGQGLQFLFEYFSETQRNKGNFPGRFSGRQFSNSRSEMNVSTLELGDSALYLCASSSGQATYEQYFGPGTRLTVT.